There are a few counts of the clone carrying this TCR beta chain. Antigen unknown. Trimming removed 3 bases at V and 2 bases at J, with 6 bases between. Per germline, CDR1 LNHDA and CDR2 SQIVND (reference sequence). This CDR3 is built from 13 residues. The record originates from a study of cytomegalovirus exposure and HLA in healthy donors. Overall study results and limits: Reports showed the classifier diagnosing cytomegalovirus status with high specificity and sensitivity. The authors enumerated 164 TCR beta chains as linked to cytomegalovirus.

Here immunoSEQ multiplex PCR was the method, and the copy in TCRdb shows in-frame clones only, minus some. This table holds about 160,000 clones, about 88% found once. The sequenced material came from PBMCs. The receptor comes from a young man in good health and CMV-seronegative. This rearrangement joins TRBV19 to TRBJ2-3; D perhaps matches TRBD2 (5 bases). DNA of the CDR3: TGTGCCAGTAGTATCGGGGTCACAGATACGCAGTATTTT. This sequence encodes CASSIGVTDTQYF.